This is a list of T cell receptor beta chains from one sample in a study of CD8 T cells in ankylosing spondylitis. MiXCR, run by TCRdb on the 5' RACE reads, gives a single entry per CDR3 protein. The sample consists of around 770,000 distinct CDR3 sequences, 10% to 15% of them appearing once. Sequences were obtained from blood, either unsorted or a sorted T cell fraction (not recorded which). These receptors all come from a male donor with ankylosing spondylitis. Each CDR3 is given with its conserved first and last residue. A D gene is named only where the DNA matches it firmly. Part of the rows lack a size; the others show once, few, many or a class for expanded clones.

D gene	J gene	clone size	V gene	CDR3 protein	CDR3 DNA
NA	TRBJ2-1	NA	TRBV20-1	CSASRFGEAYNEQFF	TGCAGTGCTAGCCGTTTCGGAGAAGCCTACAATGAGCAGTTCTTC
NA	TRBJ2-5	few	TRBV5-1	CASSLLQTQETQYF	TGCGCCAGCAGCTTGCTACAGACGCAAGAGACCCAGTACTTC
NA	TRBJ2-5	NA	TRBV20-1	CSARRFYETQYF	TGCAGTGCTCGGAGGTTCTATGAGACCCAGTACTTC
NA	TRBJ2-7	few	TRBV7-2	CASSFTHYEQYF	TGTGCCAGCAGCTTTACGCACTACGAGCAGTACTTC
NA	TRBJ1-5	NA	TRBV20-1	CSANDRLNQPQHF	TGCAGTGCTAACGACAGGCTAAATCAGCCCCAGCATTTT
NA	TRBJ2-5	few	TRBV12-3/TRBV12-4	CASTLRGAETQYF	TGTGCCAGCACCCTCCGGGGGGCGGAGACCCAGTACTTC
NA	TRBJ2-6	few	TRBV12-3/TRBV12-4	CASSSYSNSGANVLTF	TGTGCCAGCAGTAGCTACAGCAACTCTGGGGCCAACGTCCTGACTTTC
TRBD1	TRBJ2-7	many	TRBV7-9	CASSLGQGAIREQYF	TGTGCCAGCAGCTTAGGCCAGGGGGCCATCCGGGAGCAGTACTTC
NA	TRBJ1-4	NA	TRBV4-3	CASSQEGNTNEKLFF	TGCGCCAGCAGCCAAGAAGGGAACACTAATGAAAAACTGTTTTTT
NA	TRBJ2-1	many	TRBV20-1	CSARVRESYNEQFF	TGCAGTGCTCGGGTTCGAGAGTCTTACAATGAGCAGTTCTTC
TRBD1	TRBJ2-4	few	TRBV20-1	CSARVHTSSGGNIQYF	TGCAGTGCTAGAGTTCATACGAGTTCAGGGGGAAACATTCAGTACTTC
NA	TRBJ1-1	few	TRBV7-2	CASSFRGGAGKAFF	TGTGCCAGCAGCTTTAGGGGGGGCGCTGGTAAAGCTTTCTTT
NA	TRBJ1-5	many	TRBV4-2	CASSQEGGINDQPQHF	TGTGCCAGCAGCCAAGAGGGGGGAATAAACGATCAGCCCCAGCATTTT
NA	TRBJ1-6	NA	TRBV4-3	CASSQDQPNSPLHF	TGCGCCAGCAGCCAAGATCAGCCTAATTCACCCCTCCACTTT
NA	TRBJ2-1	few	TRBV4-1	CASGNLRSYNEQFF	TGCGCCAGCGGAAACCTTCGCTCCTACAATGAGCAGTTCTTC
TRBD1	TRBJ2-2	many	TRBV7-2	CASSRDSLYTGELFF	TGTGCCAGCAGCCGGGACAGCCTTTACACCGGGGAGCTGTTTTTT
NA	TRBJ1-1	NA	TRBV12-3/TRBV12-4	CASSFIGRPTEAFF	TGTGCCAGCAGTTTTATCGGGCGACCCACTGAAGCTTTCTTT
NA	TRBJ2-5	NA	TRBV18	CASSRPAGQETQYF	TGTGCCAGCTCTCGGCCAGCCGGACAAGAGACCCAGTACTTC
TRBD1	TRBJ1-1	NA	TRBV28	CASSYHMQSWTGQAFF	TGTGCCAGCAGTTACCACATGCAATCCTGGACAGGGCAAGCTTTCTTT
NA	TRBJ2-1	many	TRBV29-1	CSVEIVLLHEQFF	TGCAGCGTTGAAATAGTACTGCTCCATGAGCAGTTCTTC
NA	TRBJ2-7	once	TRBV6-1	CASRETWQGYEQYF	TGTGCCAGCAGAGAAACTTGGCAGGGCTACGAGCAGTACTTC
NA	TRBJ2-1	few	TRBV29-1	CSVERLADVNEHFF	TGCAGCGTTGAAAGGCTGGCCGACGTCAATGAGCATTTCTTC
NA	TRBJ1-1	many	TRBV5-1	CASSLGLPNTEAFF	TGCGCCAGCAGCCTGGGACTGCCGAACACTGAAGCTTTCTTT
TRBD1	TRBJ1-2	many	TRBV27	CASGPGGERSNYGYTF	TGTGCCAGCGGCCCAGGGGGCGAACGATCTAACTATGGCTACACCTTC
NA	TRBJ1-4	few	TRBV15	CATSREINLEEKLFF	TGTGCCACCAGCAGAGAGATCAACCTGGAGGAAAAACTGTTTTTT
TRBD1	TRBJ1-1	NA	TRBV19	CASGTGRAEAFF	TGTGCCAGCGGGACAGGGAGGGCTGAAGCTTTCTTT
NA	TRBJ1-2	NA	TRBV4-3	CASSQGRGGYGYTF	TGCGCCAGCAGCCAAGGTCGGGGTGGGTATGGCTACACCTTC
NA	TRBJ2-7	many	TRBV7-9	CASSFGPDHEQYF	TGTGCCAGCAGCTTCGGGCCGGACCACGAGCAGTACTTC
NA	TRBJ1-2	many	TRBV6-1	CASRITGSHGYTF	TGTGCCAGCAGGATAACAGGGAGCCATGGCTACACCTTC
NA	TRBJ2-7	few	TRBV7-2	CASSHSHGDWGPYEQYF	TGTGCCAGCAGCCACTCGCACGGGGACTGGGGACCCTACGAGCAGTACTTC
NA	TRBJ2-5	NA	TRBV12-3/TRBV12-4	CASSPGGAGESQYF	TGTGCCAGCAGCCCGGGTGGGGCTGGGGAGTCCCAGTACTTC
NA	TRBJ1-1	NA	TRBV29-1	CSVGAGEAFF	TGCAGCGTCGGGGCCGGTGAAGCTTTCTTT
NA	TRBJ2-3	NA	TRBV5-1	CASSNGLRTDTQYF	TGCGCCAGCAGCAATGGACTCCGCACAGATACGCAGTATTTT
NA	TRBJ2-1	NA	TRBV20-1	CSAWTSTFYNEQFF	TGCAGTGCTTGGACATCCACCTTTTACAATGAGCAGTTCTTC
NA	TRBJ2-5	few	TRBV5-1	CASSLAGIQTQYF	TGCGCCAGCAGCTTGGCAGGTATCCAGACCCAGTACTTC
NA	TRBJ1-1	NA	TRBV6-1	CASMSGGWEDTEAFF	TGTGCCAGCATGAGTGGGGGCTGGGAGGACACTGAAGCTTTCTTT
NA	TRBJ1-5	few	TRBV24-1	CATSDWLGQPQHF	TGTGCCACCAGTGATTGGTTAGGTCAGCCCCAGCATTTT
TRBD1	TRBJ2-7	few	TRBV13	CASSSPAAGTGYYEQYF	TGTGCCAGCAGCTCCCCGGCGGCCGGGACAGGATATTACGAGCAGTACTTC
NA	TRBJ2-7	few	TRBV5-1	CASSSWDIGRSYEQYF	TGCGCCAGCAGCTCTTGGGACATAGGAAGATCCTACGAGCAGTACTTC
NA	TRBJ2-1	few	TRBV7-6	CASSLDWSSYNEQFF	TGTGCCAGCAGCTTAGACTGGAGCTCCTACAATGAGCAGTTCTTC
TRBD2	TRBJ2-3	few	TRBV11-2	CASSLVTGGRTDTQYF	TGTGCCAGCAGCTTAGTTACGGGAGGAAGGACAGATACGCAGTATTTT
TRBD2	TRBJ2-1	NA	TRBV24-1	CATSGATSGVSSYNEQFF	TGTGCCACCAGTGGGGCGACTAGCGGGGTGAGCTCCTACAATGAGCAGTTCTTC
TRBD1	TRBJ2-1	NA	TRBV20-1	CSAEDRGRRNEQFF	TGCAGTGCTGAGGACAGGGGGCGCAGAAATGAGCAGTTCTTC
NA	TRBJ1-1	few	TRBV7-2	CASRETDYTEAFF	TGTGCCAGCAGGGAGACAGATTACACTGAAGCTTTCTTT
TRBD1	TRBJ2-7	NA	TRBV20-1	CSARKRQGSYEQYF	TGCAGTGCTAGAAAAAGACAGGGATCCTACGAGCAGTACTTC
NA	TRBJ2-5	NA	TRBV10-3	CAISEAGVETQYF	TGTGCCATCAGTGAGGCAGGGGTTGAGACCCAGTACTTC
NA	TRBJ2-5	many	TRBV10-3	CAISGWGTEQETQYF	TGTGCCATCAGTGGTTGGGGGACCGAACAAGAGACCCAGTACTTC
NA	TRBJ2-7	NA	TRBV12-3/TRBV12-4	CASSPDSTEQYF	TGTGCCAGCAGCCCGGACAGTACCGAGCAGTACTTC
NA	TRBJ2-3	many	TRBV7-2	CASSSRGFTDTQYF	TGTGCCAGCAGCTCCAGGGGATTCACAGATACGCAGTATTTT
NA	TRBJ2-1	few	TRBV11-3	CASSWRGGNEQFF	TGTGCCAGCAGCTGGAGGGGGGGGAATGAGCAGTTCTTC
NA	TRBJ1-3	many	TRBV7-9	CASSLLGVGNTIYF	TGTGCCAGCAGCTTGCTTGGGGTCGGAAACACCATATATTTT
TRBD1	TRBJ1-1	many	TRBV11-2	CASSSDRIATEAFF	TGTGCCAGCAGCTCGGACAGGATCGCCACTGAAGCTTTCTTT
NA	TRBJ2-7	few	TRBV20-1	CSATRGRRPYEQYF	TGCAGTGCTACTAGAGGGAGAAGACCCTACGAGCAGTACTTC
TRBD2	TRBJ2-7	few	TRBV4-2	CASSPQPSGAYEQYF	TGTGCCAGCAGCCCGCAGCCTAGCGGCGCCTACGAGCAGTACTTC
TRBD2	TRBJ2-3	NA	TRBV10-3	CAIKQAGDTDTQYF	TGTGCCATTAAGCAAGCGGGGGACACAGATACGCAGTATTTT
NA	TRBJ2-1	NA	TRBV7-2	CASSEQGGSYNEQFF	TGTGCCAGCAGCGAACAGGGGGGGTCCTACAATGAGCAGTTCTTC
TRBD2	TRBJ2-1	NA	TRBV20-1	CSATSPLAEYYNEQFF	TGCAGTGCTACATCCCCACTAGCGGAGTACTACAATGAGCAGTTCTTC